The clone carrying this T cell receptor beta chain was observed a handful of times. The antigen remains undetermined. The sample belongs to a study of T cell responses to AZD1222 COVID-19 vaccine. The CDR3 runs 17 residues. V shed 4 bases and J shed 3 bases, with 19 bases lying between them. Germline CDR1 MDHEN, CDR2 SYDVKM. Study observations and caveats: The breadth and depth of Spike-specific TCRs increased once two AZD1222 doses had been given.

Clones were sequenced by immunoSEQ multiplex PCR, and TCRdb holds only the in-frame ones, with some missing. This sample has fewer than 75,000 clones, with 85% found just once. This sequence joins TRBV28 and TRBJ2-1; no definite D call. This receptor was taken from an adult in good health. The input for sequencing was peripheral blood, taken on day 0 of AZD1222 vaccination. The CDR3 nucleotides read TGTGCCAGCAGTTCCTTCCGCATCATCAACGGCTACAATGAGCAGTTCTTC. It specifies CASSSFRIINGYNEQFF.